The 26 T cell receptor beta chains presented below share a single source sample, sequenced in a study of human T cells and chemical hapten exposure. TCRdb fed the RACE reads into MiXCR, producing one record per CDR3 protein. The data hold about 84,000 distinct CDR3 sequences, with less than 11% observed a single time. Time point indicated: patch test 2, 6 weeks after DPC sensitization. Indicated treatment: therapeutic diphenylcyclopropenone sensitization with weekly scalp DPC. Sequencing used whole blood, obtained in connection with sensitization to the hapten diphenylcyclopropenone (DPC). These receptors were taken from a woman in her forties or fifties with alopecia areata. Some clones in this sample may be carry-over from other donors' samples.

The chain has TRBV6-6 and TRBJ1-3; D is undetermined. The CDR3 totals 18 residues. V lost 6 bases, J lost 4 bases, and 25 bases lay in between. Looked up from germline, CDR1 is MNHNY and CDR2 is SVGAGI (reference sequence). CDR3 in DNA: TGTGCCAGCAGCGATAGTCGAATCCATACGGATTCCGGAAACACCATATATTTT. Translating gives CASSDSRIHTDSGNTIYF.

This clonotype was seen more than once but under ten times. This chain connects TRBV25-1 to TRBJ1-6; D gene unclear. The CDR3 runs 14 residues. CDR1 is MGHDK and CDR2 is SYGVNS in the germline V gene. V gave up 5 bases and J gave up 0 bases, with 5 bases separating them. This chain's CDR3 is CASSPRSYNSPLHF. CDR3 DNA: TGTGCCAGCAGTCCCCGCTCCTATAATTCACCCCTCCACTTT. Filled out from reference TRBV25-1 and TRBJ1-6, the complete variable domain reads EADIYQTPRYLVIGTGKKITLECSQTMGHDKMYWYQQDPGMELHLIHYSYGVNSTEKGDLSSESTVSRIRTEHFPLTLESARPSHTSQYLCASSPRSYNSPLHFGNGTRLTVT.

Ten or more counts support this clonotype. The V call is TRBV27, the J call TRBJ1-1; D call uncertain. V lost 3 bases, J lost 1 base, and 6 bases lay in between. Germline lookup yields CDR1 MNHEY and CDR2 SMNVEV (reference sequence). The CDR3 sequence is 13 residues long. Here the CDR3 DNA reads TGTGCCAGCAGTTTTAGGGAGAACACTGAAGCTTTCTTT. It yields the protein CASSFRENTEAFF.

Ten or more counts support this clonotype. The DNA of the CDR3 is TGTGCCAGCAGCTTAATAGGTCGCTTTGACGAGCAGTACTTC. Its protein product is CASSLIGRFDEQYF. The gene calls are TRBV7-6 and TRBJ2-7; D gene ambiguous. The germline V and J ends were trimmed by 2 bases and 5 bases, with 13 bases remaining between them. The CDR3 is 14 residues long. Germline V CDR1 and CDR2: SGHVS, FNYEAQ.

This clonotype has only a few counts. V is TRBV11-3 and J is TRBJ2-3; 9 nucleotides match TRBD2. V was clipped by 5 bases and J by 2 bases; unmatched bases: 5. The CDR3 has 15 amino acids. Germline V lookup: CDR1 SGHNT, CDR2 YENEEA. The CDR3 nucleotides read TGTGCCAGCAGCCTGACTAGCGGATACACAGATACGCAGTATTTT. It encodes CASSLTSGYTDTQYF. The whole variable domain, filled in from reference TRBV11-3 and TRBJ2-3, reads EAGVVQSPRYKIIEKKQPVAFWCNPISGHNTLYWYLQNLGQGPELLIRYENEEAVDDSQLPKDRFSAERLKGVDSTLKIQPAELGDSAVYLCASSLTSGYTDTQYFGPGTRLTVL.

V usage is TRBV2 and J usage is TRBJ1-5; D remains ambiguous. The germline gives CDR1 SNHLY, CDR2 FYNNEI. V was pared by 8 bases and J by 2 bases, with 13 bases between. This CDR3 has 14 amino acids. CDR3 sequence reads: CASGGMVGNQPQHF. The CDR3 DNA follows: TGTGCCAGCGGCGGAATGGTGGGCAATCAGCCCCAGCATTTT.

The CDR3 sequence: CASMPVTRSYNEQFF. CDR3 DNA sequence: TGTGCCAGCATGCCCGTGACACGCTCCTACAATGAGCAGTTCTTC. The V call is TRBV5-4, the J call TRBJ2-1; no reliable D call. Trimming removed 6 bases from V and 0 bases from J, with 13 bases in between. CDR1 SGHNT and CDR2 YYREEE come from the germline V gene (reference sequence). The CDR3 extends over 15 amino acids.

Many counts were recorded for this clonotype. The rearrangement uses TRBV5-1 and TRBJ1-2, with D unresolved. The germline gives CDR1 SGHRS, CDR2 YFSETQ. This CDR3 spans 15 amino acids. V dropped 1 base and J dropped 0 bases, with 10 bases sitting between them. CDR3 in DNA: TGCGCCAGCAGCTTGCGGGTTGCGGCTAACTATGGCTACACCTTC. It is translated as CASSLRVAANYGYTF.

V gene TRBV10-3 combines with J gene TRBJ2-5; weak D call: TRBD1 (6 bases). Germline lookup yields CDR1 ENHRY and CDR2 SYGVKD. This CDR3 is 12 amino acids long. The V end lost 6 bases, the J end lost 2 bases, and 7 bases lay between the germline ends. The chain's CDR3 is CAISGTQETQYF. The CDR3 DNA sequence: TGTGCCATCAGCGGGACACAAGAGACCCAGTACTTC.

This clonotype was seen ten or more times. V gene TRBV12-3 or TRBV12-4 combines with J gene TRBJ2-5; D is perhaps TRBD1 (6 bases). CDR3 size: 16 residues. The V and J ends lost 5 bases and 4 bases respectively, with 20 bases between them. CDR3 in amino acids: CASSTGRGARSETQYF. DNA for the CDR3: TGTGCCAGCAGTACCGGCAGGGGCGCGAGATCAGAGACCCAGTACTTC.

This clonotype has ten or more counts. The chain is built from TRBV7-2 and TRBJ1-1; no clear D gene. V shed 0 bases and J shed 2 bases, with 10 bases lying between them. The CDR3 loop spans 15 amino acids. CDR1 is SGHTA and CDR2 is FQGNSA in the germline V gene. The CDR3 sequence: CASSLAGQLNTEAFF. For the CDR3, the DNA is TGTGCCAGCAGCTTAGCGGGTCAGCTAAACACTGAAGCTTTCTTT.

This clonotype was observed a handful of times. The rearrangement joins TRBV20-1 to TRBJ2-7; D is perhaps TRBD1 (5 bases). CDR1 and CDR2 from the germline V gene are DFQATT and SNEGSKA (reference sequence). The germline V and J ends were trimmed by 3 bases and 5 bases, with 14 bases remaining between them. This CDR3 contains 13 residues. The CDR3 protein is CSARQGPLDEQYF. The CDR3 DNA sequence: TGCAGTGCTAGGCAGGGTCCCCTGGACGAGCAGTACTTC.

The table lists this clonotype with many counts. CDR3 in amino acids: CSARPGESGGGELFF. In nucleotides, the CDR3 is TGCAGTGCTAGACCCGGAGAGTCCGGGGGCGGGGAGCTGTTTTTT. The rearrangement links TRBV20-1 to TRBJ2-2, with D tentatively TRBD2 (6 bases). This CDR3 region has 15 residues. V shed 2 bases and J shed 7 bases, with 17 bases lying between them. From germline, CDR1 is DFQATT and CDR2 SNEGSKA (reference sequence).

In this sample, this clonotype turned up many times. CDR3 region: CASSQGKGDTQYF. The CDR3 DNA reads as TGTGCCAGCTCACAAGGGAAGGGAGATACGCAGTATTTT. V gene TRBV18 combines with J gene TRBJ2-3; no clear D gene. The V end was cut by 4 bases, the J end by 5 bases, with 10 bases between. The CDR3 spans 13 residues. Germline assignment: CDR1 KGHSH and CDR2 LQKENI.

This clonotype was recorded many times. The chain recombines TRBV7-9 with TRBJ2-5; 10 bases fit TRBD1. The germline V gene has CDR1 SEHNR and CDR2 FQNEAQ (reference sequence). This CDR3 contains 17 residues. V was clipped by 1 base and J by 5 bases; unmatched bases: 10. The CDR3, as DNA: TGTGCCAGCAGCTTAGGTAGTGGGACAGGGGTCGGGGAGACCCAGTACTTC. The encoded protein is CASSLGSGTGVGETQYF.

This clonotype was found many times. CDR3 in amino acids: CASRNRGGYNEQFF. In nucleotides, the CDR3 is TGTGCCAGCAGGAATAGAGGGGGTTACAATGAGCAGTTCTTC. The V call is TRBV6-2 or TRBV6-3, the J call TRBJ2-1, with D possibly being TRBD1 (6 bases). The length of the CDR3 is 14 residues. Trimming shortened V by 6 bases and J by 4 bases, and 13 bases separated the two germline ends. Germline V gives CDR1 MNHEY, CDR2 SVGEGT.

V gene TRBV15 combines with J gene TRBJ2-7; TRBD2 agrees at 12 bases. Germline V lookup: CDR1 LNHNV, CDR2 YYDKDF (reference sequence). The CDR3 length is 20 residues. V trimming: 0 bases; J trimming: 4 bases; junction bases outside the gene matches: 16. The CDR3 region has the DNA TGTGCCACCAGCAGAGATCGGCCTAGCGGGAGGGCCGGTATAGGATACGAGCAGTACTTC. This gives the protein CATSRDRPSGRAGIGYEQYF.

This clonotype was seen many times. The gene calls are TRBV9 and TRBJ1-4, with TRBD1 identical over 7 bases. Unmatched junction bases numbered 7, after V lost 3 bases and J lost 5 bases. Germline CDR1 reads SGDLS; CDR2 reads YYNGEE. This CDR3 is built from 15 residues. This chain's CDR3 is CASSEEDRRNEKLFF. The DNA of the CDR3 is TGTGCCAGCAGCGAAGAGGACAGGCGGAATGAAAAACTGTTTTTT.

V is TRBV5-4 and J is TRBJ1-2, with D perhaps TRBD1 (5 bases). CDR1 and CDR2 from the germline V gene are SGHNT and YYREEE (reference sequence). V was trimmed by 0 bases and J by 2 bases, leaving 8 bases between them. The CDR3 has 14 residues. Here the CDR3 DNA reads TGTGCCAGCAGCTTGGACCAGGGAAACTATGGCTACACCTTC. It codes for CASSLDQGNYGYTF.

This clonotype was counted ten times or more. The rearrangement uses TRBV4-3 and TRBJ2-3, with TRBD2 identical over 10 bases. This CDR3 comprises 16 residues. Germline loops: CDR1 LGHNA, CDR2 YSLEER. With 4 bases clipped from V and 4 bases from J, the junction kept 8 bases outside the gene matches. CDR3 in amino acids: CASSPSSSGRADTQYF. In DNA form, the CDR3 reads TGCGCCAGCAGCCCATCCTCTAGCGGGAGAGCAGATACGCAGTATTTT.

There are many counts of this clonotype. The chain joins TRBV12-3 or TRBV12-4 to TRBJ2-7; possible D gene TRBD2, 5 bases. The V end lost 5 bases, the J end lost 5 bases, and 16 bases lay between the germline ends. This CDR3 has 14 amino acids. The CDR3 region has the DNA TGTGCCAGCAGTCAGGACGGGGTGGCGAACGAGCAGTACTTC. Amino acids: CASSQDGVANEQYF.

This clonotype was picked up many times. CDR3 nucleotides: TGCAGTGCTAGACCGTCGGAAGGGGGCTATGGCTACACCTTC. This translates into CSARPSEGGYGYTF. The chain combines TRBV20-1 with TRBJ1-2, with TRBD1 as a possible D gene (6 bases). Trimming shortened V by 2 bases and J by 4 bases, and 14 bases separated the two germline ends. Germline CDR1 reads DFQATT; CDR2 reads SNEGSKA (reference sequence). CDR3 length equals 14 residues.

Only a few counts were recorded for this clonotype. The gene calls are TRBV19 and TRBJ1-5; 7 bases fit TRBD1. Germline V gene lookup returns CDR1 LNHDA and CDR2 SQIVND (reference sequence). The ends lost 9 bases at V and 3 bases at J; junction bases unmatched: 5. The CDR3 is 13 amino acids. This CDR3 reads CASGGQPNQPQHF. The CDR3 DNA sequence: TGTGCCAGCGGGGGACAGCCCAATCAGCCCCAGCATTTT.

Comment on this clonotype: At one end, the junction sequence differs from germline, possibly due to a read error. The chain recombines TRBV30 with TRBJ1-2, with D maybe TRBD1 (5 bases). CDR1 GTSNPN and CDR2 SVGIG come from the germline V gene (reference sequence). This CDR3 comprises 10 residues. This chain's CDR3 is CAWRRGSYSF. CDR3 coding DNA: TGTGCCTGGAGAAGGGGTAGTTATTCATTC.

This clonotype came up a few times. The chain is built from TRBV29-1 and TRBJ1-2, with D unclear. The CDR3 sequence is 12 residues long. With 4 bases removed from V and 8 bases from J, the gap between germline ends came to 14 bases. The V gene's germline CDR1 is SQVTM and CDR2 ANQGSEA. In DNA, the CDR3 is TGCAGCGTTGTAGGAACAGTTTCCGGCTACACCTTC. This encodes CSVVGTVSGYTF.

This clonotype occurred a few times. The CDR3 loop reads CSARAGRDNEQFF. The CDR3 DNA reads TGCAGTGCTAGGGCCGGGAGAGACAATGAGCAGTTCTTC. The chain joins TRBV20-1 to TRBJ2-1, with TRBD2 as a possible D gene (6 bases). V was pared by 3 bases and J by 5 bases, with 11 bases between. CDR3 length equals 13 residues. Germline V gene sequence: CDR1 DFQATT, CDR2 SNEGSKA (reference sequence).